The present T cell receptor (beta chain) was sequenced within a study of somatic mutations in cytotoxic T cells in rheumatoid arthritis. V was shortened by 5 bases and J by 4 bases, with 12 bases between the two germline ends. CDR3 size: 13 residues. From germline, CDR1 is GTSNPN and CDR2 SVGIG (reference sequence). This clone is labeled as medium-sized. Each population, CD4+ and CD8+ cells, was isolated by positive magnetic bead selection and checked for purity by flow cytometry. The protocol was immunoSEQ multiplex PCR, while the TCRdb copy is restricted to in-frame clones and leaves out a portion. The sample records about 8,600 clones, 75% being singletons.

The chain recombines TRBV30 with TRBJ1-3; D is possibly TRBD1 (6 bases). This clonotype was sampled from a woman aged 45-60 years in good health. What was sequenced was CD8+ T cells sorted from blood. The chain's CDR3 is CAWEAGAGNTIYF. CDR3 coding DNA: TGTGCCTGGGAAGCAGGGGCCGGAAACACCATATATTTT.